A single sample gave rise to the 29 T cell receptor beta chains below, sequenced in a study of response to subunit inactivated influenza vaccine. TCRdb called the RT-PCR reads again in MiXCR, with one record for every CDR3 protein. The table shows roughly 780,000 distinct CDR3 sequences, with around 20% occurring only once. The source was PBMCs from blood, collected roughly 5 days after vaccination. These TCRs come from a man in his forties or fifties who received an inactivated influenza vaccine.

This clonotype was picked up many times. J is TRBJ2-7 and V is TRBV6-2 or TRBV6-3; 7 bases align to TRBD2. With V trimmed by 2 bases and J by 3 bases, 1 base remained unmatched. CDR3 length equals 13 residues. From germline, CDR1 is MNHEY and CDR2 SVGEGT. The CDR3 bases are TGTGCCAGCAGTTACGGGGGGGACTACGAGCAGTACTTC. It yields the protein CASSYGGDYEQYF.

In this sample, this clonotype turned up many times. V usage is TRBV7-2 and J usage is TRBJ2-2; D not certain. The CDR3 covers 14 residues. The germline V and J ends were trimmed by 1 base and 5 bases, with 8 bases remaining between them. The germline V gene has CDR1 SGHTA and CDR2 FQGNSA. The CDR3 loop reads CASSLGAWTGELFF. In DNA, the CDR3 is TGTGCCAGCAGCTTAGGGGCCTGGACCGGGGAGCTGTTTTTT.

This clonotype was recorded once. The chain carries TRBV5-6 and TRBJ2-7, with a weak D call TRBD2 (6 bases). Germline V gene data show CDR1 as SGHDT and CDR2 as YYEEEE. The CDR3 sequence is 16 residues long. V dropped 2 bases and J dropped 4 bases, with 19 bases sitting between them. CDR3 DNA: TGTGCCAGCAGCTTTAGGCTAACGGGAGCGAGGTACGAGCAGTACTTC. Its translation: CASSFRLTGARYEQYF.

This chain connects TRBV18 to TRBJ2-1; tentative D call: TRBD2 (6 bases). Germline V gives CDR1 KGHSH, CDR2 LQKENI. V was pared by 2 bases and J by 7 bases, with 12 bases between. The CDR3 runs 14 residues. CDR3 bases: TGTGCCAGCTCACCAGAGACTAGGGGAAATGAGCAGTTCTTC. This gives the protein CASSPETRGNEQFF.

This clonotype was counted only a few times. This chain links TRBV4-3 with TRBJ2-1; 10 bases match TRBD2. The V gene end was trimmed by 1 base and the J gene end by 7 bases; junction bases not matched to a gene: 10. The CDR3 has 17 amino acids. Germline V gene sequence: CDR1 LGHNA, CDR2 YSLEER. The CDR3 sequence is CASSQGIVAGGGNEQFF. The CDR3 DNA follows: TGCGCCAGCAGCCAAGGGATAGTAGCGGGAGGCGGTAATGAGCAGTTCTTC.

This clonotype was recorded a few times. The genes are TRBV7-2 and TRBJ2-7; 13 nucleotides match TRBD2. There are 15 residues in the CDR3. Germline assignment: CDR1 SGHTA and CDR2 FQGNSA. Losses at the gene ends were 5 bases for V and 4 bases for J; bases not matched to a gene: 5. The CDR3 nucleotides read TGTGCCAGCAGCACGGCGGGACTAGCGGGGTACGAGCAGTACTTC. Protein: CASSTAGLAGYEQYF.

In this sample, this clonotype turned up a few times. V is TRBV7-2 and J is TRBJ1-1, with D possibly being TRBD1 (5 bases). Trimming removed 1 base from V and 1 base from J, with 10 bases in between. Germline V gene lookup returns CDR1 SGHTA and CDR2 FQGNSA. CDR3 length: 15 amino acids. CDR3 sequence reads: CASSLEGIANTEAFF. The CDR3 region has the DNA TGTGCCAGCAGCTTAGAGGGGATTGCGAACACTGAAGCTTTCTTT.

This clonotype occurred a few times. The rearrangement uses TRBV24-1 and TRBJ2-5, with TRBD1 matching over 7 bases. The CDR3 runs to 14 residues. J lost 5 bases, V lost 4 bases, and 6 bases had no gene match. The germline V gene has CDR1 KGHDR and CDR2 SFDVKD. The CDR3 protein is CATSDPDRAETQYF. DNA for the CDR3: TGTGCCACCAGTGACCCAGACAGGGCGGAGACCCAGTACTTC.

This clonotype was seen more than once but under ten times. This CDR3 is CSAKQGSANEKLFF. CDR3 nucleotide sequence: TGCAGTGCTAAACAGGGCTCAGCTAATGAAAAACTGTTTTTT. The chain uses TRBV20-1 and TRBJ1-4; maybe TRBD1 (6 bases). The V end was cut by 4 bases, the J end by 3 bases, with 12 bases between. The CDR3 consists of 14 residues. Germline V gene sequence: CDR1 DFQATT, CDR2 SNEGSKA (reference sequence).

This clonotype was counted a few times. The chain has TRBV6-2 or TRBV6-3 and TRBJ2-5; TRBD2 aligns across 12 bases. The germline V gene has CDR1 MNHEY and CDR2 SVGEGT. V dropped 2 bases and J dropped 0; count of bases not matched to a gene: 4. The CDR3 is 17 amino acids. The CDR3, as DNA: TGTGCCAGCAGTTACCTAGCGGGAGGGCCGAACCAAGAGACCCAGTACTTC. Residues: CASSYLAGGPNQETQYF.

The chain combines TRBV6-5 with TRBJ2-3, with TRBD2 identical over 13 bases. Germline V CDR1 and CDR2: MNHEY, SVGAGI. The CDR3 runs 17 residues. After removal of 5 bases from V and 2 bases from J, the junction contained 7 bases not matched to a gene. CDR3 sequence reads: CASSNQLAGGPTDTQYF. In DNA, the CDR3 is TGTGCCAGCAGTAACCAACTAGCGGGGGGGCCCACAGATACGCAGTATTTT.

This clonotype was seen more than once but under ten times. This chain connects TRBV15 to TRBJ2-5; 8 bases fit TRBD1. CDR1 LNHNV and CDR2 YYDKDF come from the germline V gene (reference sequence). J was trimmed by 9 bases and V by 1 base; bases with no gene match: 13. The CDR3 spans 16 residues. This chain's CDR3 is CATSRGKWAGGLSQYF. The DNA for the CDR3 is TGTGCCACCAGCAGAGGAAAGTGGGCAGGGGGCTTGTCCCAGTACTTC.

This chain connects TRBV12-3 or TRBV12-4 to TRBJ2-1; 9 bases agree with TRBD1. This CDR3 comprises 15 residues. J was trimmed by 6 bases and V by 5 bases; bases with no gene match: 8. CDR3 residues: CASSSRGQGLNEQFF. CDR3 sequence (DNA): TGTGCCAGCAGTAGCAGAGGACAGGGGCTCAATGAGCAGTTCTTC.

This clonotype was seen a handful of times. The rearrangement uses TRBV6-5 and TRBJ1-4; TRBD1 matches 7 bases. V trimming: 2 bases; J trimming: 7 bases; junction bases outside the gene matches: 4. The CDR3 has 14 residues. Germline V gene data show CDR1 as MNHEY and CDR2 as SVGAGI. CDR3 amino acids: CASSYEYRGEKLFF. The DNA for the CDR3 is TGTGCCAGCAGTTACGAGTACAGGGGTGAAAAACTGTTTTTT.

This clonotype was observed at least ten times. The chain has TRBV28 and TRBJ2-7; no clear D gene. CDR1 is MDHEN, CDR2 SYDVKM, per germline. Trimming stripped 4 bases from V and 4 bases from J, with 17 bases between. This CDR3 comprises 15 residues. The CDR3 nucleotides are TGTGCCAGCAGTTCGGGTCCCACGCGCTCTTACGAGCAGTACTTC. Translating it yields CASSSGPTRSYEQYF.

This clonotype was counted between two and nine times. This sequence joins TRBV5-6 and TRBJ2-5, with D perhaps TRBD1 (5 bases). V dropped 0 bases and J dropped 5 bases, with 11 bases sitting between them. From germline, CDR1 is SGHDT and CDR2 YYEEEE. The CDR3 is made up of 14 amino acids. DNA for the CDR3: TGTGCCAGCAGCTTGGTGGGGCCTAGGGAGACCCAGTACTTC. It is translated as CASSLVGPRETQYF.

The CDR3: CASSLSGSRTLYEQYF. Written as DNA, the CDR3 is TGTGCCAGCAGCCTTAGCGGGAGTCGGACCCTCTACGAGCAGTACTTC. The genes are TRBV12-3 or TRBV12-4 and TRBJ2-7; 9 positions match TRBD2. V dropped 6 bases and J dropped 3; count of bases not matched to a gene: 12. The CDR3 sequence is 16 residues long.

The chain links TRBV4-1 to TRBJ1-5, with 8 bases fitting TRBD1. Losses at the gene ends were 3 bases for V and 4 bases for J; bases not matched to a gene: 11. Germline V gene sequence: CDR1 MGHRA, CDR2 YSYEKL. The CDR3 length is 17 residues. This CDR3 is CASSQTGVRQPNQPQHF. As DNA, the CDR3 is TGCGCCAGCAGCCAGACAGGGGTAAGACAGCCAAATCAGCCCCAGCATTTT.

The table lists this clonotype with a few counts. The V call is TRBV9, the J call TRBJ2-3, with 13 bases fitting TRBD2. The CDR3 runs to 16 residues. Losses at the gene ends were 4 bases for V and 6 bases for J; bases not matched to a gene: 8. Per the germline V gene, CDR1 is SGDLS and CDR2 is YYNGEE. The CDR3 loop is CASSPQLAGGWDTQYF. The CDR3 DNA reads TGTGCCAGCAGCCCCCAACTAGCGGGAGGGTGGGATACGCAGTATTTT.

The CDR3 region has the DNA TGTGCCAGCAGTGATCGGCACGAGCAGTACTTC. This encodes CASSDRHEQYF. V and J are TRBV6-2 or TRBV6-3 and TRBJ2-7; D not resolved. The CDR3 is 11 residues long. The germline CDR1 and CDR2 sequences are MNHEY and SVGEGT. Trimming pared 5 bases from V and 5 bases from J, leaving 7 bases between.

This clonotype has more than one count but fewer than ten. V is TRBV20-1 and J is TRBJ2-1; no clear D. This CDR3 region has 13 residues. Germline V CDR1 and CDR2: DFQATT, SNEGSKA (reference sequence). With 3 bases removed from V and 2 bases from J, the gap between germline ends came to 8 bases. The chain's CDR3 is CSARFLTYNEQFF. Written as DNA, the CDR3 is TGCAGTGCTAGGTTCCTAACCTACAATGAGCAGTTCTTC.

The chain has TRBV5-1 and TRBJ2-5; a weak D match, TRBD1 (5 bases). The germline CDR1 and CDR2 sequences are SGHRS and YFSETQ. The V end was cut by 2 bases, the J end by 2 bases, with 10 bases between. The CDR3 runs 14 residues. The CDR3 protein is CASSFSGNQETQYF. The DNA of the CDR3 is TGCGCCAGCAGCTTCTCAGGGAATCAAGAGACCCAGTACTTC.

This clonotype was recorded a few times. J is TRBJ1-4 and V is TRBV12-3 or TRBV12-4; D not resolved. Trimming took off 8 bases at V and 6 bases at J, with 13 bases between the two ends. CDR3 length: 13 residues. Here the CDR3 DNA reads TGTGCCAGCGGGAGTCCCAGTGATGAAAAACTGTTTTTT. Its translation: CASGSPSDEKLFF.

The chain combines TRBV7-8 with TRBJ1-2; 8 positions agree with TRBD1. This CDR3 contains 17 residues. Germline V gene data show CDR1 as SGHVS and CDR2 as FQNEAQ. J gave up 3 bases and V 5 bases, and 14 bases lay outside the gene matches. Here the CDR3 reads CASSPSPGGVVDYGYTF. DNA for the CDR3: TGTGCCAGCAGCCCTTCTCCAGGGGGCGTCGTTGACTATGGCTACACCTTC. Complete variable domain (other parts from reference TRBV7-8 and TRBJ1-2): GAGVSQSPRYKVAKRGQDVALRCDPISGHVSLFWYQQALGQGPEFLTYFQNEAQLDKSGLPSDRFFAERPEGSVSTLKIQRTQQEDSAVYLCASSPSPGGVVDYGYTFGSGTRLTVV.

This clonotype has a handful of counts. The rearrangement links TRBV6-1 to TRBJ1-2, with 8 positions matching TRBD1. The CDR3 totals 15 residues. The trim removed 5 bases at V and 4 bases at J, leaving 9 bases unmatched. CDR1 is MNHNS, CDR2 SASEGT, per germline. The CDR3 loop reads CASSNTRTGPYGYTF. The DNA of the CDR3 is TGTGCCAGCAGTAATACCAGGACAGGGCCCTATGGCTACACCTTC.

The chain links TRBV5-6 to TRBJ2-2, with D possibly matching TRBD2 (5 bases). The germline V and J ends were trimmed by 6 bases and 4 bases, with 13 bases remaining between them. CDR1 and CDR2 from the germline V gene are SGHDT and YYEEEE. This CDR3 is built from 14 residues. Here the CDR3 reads CASISRGGTGELFF. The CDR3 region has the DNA TGTGCCAGCATCTCCCGGGGTGGCACCGGGGAGCTGTTTTTT.

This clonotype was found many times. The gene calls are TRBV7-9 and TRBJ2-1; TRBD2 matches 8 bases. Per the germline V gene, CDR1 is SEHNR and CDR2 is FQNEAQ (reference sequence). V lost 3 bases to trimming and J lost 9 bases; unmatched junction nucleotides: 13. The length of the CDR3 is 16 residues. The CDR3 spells CASSLGVGLGLGEQFF. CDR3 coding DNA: TGTGCCAGCAGCTTGGGTGTGGGACTAGGTCTAGGTGAGCAGTTCTTC.

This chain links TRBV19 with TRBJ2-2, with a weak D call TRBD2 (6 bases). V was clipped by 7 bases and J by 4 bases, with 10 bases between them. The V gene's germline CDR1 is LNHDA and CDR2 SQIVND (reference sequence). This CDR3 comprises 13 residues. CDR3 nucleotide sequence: TGTGCCAGTATCACTAGCATCACCGGGGAGCTGTTTTTT. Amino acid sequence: CASITSITGELFF.

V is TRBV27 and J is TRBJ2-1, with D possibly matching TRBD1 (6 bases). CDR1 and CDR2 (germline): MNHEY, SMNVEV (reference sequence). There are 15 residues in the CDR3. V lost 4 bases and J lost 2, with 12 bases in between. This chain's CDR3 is CASSSAGDTYNEQFF. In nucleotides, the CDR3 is TGTGCCAGCAGTTCGGCAGGGGATACCTACAATGAGCAGTTCTTC.